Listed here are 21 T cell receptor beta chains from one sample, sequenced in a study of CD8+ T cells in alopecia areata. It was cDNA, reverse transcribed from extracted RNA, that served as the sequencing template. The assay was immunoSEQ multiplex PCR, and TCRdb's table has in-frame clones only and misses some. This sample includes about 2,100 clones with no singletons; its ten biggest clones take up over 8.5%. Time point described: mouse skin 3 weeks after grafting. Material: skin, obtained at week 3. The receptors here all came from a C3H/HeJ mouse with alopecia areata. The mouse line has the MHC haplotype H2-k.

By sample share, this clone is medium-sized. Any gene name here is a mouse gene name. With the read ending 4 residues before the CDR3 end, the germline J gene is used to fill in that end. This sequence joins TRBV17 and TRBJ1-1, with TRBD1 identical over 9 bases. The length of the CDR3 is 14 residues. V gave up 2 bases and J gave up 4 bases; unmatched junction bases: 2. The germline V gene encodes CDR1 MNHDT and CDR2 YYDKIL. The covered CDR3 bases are TGTGCTAGCAGTAGATACAGGGGGCGCACA. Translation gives CASSRYRGRT. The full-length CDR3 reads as CASSRYRGRTEVFF.

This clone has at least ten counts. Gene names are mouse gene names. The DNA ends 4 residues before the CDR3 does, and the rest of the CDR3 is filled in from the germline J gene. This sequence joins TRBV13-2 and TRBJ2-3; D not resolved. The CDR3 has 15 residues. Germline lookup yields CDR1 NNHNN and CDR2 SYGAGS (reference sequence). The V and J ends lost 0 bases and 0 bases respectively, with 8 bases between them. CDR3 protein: CASGDARLSAETLYF. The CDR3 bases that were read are TGTGCCAGCGGTGATGCCCGACTCAGTGCAGAA.

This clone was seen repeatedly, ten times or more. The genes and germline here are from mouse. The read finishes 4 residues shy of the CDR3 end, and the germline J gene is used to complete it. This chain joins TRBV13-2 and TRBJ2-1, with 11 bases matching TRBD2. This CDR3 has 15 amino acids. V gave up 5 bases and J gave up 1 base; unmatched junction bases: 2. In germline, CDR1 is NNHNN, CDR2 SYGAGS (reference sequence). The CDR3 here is CASGRDWGNYAEQFF. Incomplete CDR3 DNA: TGTGCCAGCGGCCGGGACTGGGGGAACTATGCT.

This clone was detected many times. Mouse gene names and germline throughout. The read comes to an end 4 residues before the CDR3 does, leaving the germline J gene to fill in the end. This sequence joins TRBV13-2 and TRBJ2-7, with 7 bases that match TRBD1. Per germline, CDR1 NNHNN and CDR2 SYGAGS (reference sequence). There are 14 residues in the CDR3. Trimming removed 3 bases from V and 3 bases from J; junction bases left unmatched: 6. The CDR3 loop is CASGVPGQNYEQYF. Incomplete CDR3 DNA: TGTGCCAGCGGTGTCCCGGGACAGAACTAT.

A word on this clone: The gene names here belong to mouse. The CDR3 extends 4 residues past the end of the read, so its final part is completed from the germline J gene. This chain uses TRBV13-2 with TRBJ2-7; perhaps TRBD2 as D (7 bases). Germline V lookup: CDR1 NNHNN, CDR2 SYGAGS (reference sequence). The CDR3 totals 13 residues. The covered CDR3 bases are TGTGCCAGCGGTGATGAGGGGGGGTAT. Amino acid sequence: CASGDEGGY. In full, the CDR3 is CASGDEGGYEQYF.

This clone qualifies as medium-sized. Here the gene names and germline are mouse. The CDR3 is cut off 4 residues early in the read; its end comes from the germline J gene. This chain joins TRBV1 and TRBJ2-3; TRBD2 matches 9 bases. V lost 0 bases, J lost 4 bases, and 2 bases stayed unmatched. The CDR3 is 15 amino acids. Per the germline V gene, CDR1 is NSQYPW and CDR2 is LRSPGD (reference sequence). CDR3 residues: CTCSADMGGPETLYF. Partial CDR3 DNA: TGCACCTGCAGTGCAGATATGGGGGGGCCAGAA. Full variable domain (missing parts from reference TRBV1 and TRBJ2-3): VTLLEQNPRWRLVPRGQAVNLRCILKNSQYPWMSWYQQDLQKQLQWLFTLRSPGDKEVKSLPGADYLATRVTDTELRLQVANMSQGRTLYCTCSADMGGPETLYFGSGTRLTVL.

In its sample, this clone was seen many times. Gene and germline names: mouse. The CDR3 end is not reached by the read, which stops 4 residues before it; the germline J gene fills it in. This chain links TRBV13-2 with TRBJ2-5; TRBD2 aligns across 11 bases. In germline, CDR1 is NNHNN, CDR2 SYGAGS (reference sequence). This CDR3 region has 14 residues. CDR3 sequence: CASGATGGVDTQYF. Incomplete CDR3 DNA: TGTGCCAGCGGTGCGACTGGGGGGGTTGAC.

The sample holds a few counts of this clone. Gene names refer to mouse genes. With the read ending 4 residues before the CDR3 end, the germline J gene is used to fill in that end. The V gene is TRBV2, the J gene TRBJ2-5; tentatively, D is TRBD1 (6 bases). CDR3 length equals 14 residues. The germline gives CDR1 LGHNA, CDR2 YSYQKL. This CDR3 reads CASSQDRGRDTQYF. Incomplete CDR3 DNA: TGTGCCAGCAGCCAAGACAGGGGAAGAGAC.

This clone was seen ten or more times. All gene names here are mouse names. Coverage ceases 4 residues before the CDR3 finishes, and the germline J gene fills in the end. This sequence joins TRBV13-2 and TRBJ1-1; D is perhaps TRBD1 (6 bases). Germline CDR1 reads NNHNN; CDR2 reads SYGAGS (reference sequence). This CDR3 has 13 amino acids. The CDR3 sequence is CASGEGGRTEVFF. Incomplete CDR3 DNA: TGTGCCAGCGGTGAGGGGGGGCGAACA.

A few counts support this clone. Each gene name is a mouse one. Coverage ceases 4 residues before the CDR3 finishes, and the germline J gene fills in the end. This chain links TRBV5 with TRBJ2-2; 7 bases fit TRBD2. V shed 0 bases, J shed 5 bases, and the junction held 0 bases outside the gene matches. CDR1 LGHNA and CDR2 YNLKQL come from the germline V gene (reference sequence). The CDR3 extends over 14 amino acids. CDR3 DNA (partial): TGTGCCAGCAGCCAAGATGGGGGGACCGGG. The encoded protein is CASSQDGGTG. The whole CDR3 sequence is CASSQDGGTGQLYF.

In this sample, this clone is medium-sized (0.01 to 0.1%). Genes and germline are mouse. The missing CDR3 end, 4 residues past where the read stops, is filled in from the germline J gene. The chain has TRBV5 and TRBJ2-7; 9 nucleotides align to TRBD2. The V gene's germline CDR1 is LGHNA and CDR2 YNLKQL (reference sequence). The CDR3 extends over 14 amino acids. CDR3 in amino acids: CASSQGLGAYEQYF. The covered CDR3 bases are TGTGCCAGCAGCCAAGGACTGGGGGCATAT.

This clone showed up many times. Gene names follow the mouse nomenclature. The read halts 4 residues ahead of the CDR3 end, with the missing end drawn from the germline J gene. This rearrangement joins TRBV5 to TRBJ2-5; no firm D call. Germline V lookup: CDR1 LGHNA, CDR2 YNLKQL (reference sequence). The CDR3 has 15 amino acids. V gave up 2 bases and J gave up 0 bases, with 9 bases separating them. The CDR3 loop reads CASSQSLVNQDTQYF. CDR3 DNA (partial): TGTGCCAGCAGCCAATCCCTGGTTAACCAAGAC.

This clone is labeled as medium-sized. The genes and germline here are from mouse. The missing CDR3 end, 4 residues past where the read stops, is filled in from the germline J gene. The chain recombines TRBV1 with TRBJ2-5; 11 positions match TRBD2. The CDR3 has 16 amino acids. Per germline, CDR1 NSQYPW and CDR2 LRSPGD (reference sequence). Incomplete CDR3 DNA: TGCACCTGCAGTGCAGATCCGACTGGGGGGGGAGAC. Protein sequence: CTCSADPTGGGD. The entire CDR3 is CTCSADPTGGGDTQYF.

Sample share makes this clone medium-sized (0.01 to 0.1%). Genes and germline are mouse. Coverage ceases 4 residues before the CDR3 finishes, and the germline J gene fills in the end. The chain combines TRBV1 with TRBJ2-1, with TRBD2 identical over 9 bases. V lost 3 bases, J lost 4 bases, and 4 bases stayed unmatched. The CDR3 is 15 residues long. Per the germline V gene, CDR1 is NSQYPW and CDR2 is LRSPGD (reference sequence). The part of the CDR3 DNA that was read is TGCACCTGCAGTGCCCTCTGGGGGGGGTATGCT. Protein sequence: CTCSALWGGYA. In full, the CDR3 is CTCSALWGGYAEQFF.

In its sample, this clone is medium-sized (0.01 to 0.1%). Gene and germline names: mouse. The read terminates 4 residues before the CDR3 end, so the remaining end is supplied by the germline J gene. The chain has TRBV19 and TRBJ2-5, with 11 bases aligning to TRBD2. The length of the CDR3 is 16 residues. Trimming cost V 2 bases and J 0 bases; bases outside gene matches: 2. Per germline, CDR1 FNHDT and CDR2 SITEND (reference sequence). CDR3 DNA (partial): TGTGCCAGCAGTATGGGACTGGGGGTTAACCAAGAC. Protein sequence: CASSMGLGVNQD. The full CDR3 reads CASSMGLGVNQDTQYF.

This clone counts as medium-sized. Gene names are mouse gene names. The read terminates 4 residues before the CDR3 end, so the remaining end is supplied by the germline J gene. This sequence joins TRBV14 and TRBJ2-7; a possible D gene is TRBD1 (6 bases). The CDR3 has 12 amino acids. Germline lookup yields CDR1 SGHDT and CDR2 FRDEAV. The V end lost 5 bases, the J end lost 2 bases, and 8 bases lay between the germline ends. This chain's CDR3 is CASSRDTYEQYF. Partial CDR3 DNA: TGTGCCAGCAGCCGGGACACCTAT.

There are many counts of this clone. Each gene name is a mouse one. The sequenced part of the CDR3 DNA is TGTGCCAGCAGCCAAGATTGGGGGGGCGGTGCT. It yields the protein CASSQDWGGGA. The CDR3 reads in full as CASSQDWGGGAEQFF. V gene TRBV5 combines with J gene TRBJ2-1, with 9 bases identical to TRBD2. Sequencing ends 4 residues short of the CDR3 end; the germline J gene provides the rest. The germline V gene encodes CDR1 LGHNA and CDR2 YNLKQL (reference sequence). The CDR3 is 15 residues long. After removal of 0 bases from V and 6 bases from J, the junction contained 3 bases not matched to a gene.

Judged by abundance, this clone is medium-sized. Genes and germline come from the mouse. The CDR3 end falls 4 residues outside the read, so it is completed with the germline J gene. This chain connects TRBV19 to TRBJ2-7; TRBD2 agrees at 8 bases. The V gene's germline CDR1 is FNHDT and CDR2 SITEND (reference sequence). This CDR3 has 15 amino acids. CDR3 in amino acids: CASSIVWGAKYEQYF. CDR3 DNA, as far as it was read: TGTGCCAGCAGTATAGTCTGGGGGGCTAAATAT.

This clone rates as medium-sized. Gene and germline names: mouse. The CDR3 bases that were read are TGTGCCAGCAGCCCCGAGGGGGCAGGCCAAGAC. Translated, it gives CASSPEGAGQD. The entire CDR3 protein is CASSPEGAGQDTQYF. The chain links TRBV5 to TRBJ2-5, with D perhaps matching TRBD1 (7 bases). The read gets to within 4 residues of the CDR3 end, and the germline J gene fills in the rest. The CDR3 runs 15 residues. V was shortened by 4 bases and J by 2 bases, with 13 bases between the two germline ends. The germline V gene has CDR1 LGHNA and CDR2 YNLKQL (reference sequence).

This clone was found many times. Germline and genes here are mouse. The CDR3 is CASSQDSWGYYAEQFF. CDR3 bases read: TGTGCCAGCAGCCAAGACAGCTGGGGTTACTATGCT. This chain connects TRBV5 to TRBJ2-1, with D perhaps TRBD2 (6 bases). The read ends 4 residues before the CDR3 terminus; that terminus is restored from the germline J gene. Germline CDR1 reads LGHNA; CDR2 reads YNLKQL (reference sequence). With 0 bases removed from V and 2 bases from J, the gap between germline ends came to 11 bases. The CDR3 extends over 16 amino acids.

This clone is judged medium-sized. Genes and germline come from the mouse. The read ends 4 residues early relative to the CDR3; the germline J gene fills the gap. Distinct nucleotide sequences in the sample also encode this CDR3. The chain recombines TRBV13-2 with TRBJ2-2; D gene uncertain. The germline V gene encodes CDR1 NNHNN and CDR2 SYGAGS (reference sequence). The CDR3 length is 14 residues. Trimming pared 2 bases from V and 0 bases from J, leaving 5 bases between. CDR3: CASGETANTGQLYF. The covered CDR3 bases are TGTGCCAGCGGTGAAACAGCAAACACCGGG.